This T cell receptor beta chain was obtained from a study of cytomegalovirus exposure and HLA in healthy donors. The CDR3 covers 15 residues. V lost 0 bases and J lost 6, with 15 bases in between. Germline loops: CDR1 LNHNV, CDR2 YYDKDF (reference sequence). This table comes from immunoSEQ multiplex PCR, and its TCRdb copy is limited to in-frame clones, with some not included. Of about 220,000 clones in the sample, around nine tenths are singletons; the top ten hold around 3%. Study-level results: A subsequent analysis found that TCR clusters from the first cohort also tended to co-occur in the 110 or so validation repertoires, with approximately 94% of cluster scores above 0. Reported results showed that the classifier diagnosed cytomegalovirus status with high specificity and sensitivity. Specificity of a few CMV-associated chains for CMV antigens was verified in vitro.

This clone was counted a few times. Antigen unknown. What was sequenced was PBMCs. The chain is built from TRBV15 and TRBJ2-7, with TRBD2 as a possible D gene (7 bases). This sequence originates from a young man in good health and CMV-seronegative. The CDR3 bases are TGTGCCACCAGCAGAGAGTACGGGGGGCCCAGCGAGCAGTACTTC. It specifies CATSREYGGPSEQYF.